The present T cell receptor (beta chain) was sequenced within a study of lymphopenia after photon versus proton radiotherapy. Study-wide results and limits: Post-nadir diversity loss with photons came from oligoclonal expansion, particularly CD8+ Temra cells. Post-nadir TCR diversity decline inversely tracked overall survival among those who died.

Libraries were prepared by immunoSEQ multiplex PCR; TCRdb keeps only in-frame clonotypes and omits some of them. Of approximately 35,000 clones in the sample, roughly 88% are singletons; the top ten hold approximately 6.6%. About this clone: Its specificity is not known.

The source was peripheral blood, collected from a patient treated with photon-based radiotherapy. The receptor's source is a woman aged 45 to 65 with pancreatic cancer.

The CDR3 nucleotides read TGTGCCAGCAGTCCCCCTGGGGGAAGCAATCAGCCCCAGCATTTT. Residues: CASSPPGGSNQPQHF. The chain joins TRBV6-5 to TRBJ1-5, with D maybe TRBD1 (5 bases). Germline-derived CDR1 and CDR2 are MNHEY and SVGAGI. The CDR3 loop spans 15 amino acids. V was pared by 5 bases and J by 1 base, with 12 bases between.